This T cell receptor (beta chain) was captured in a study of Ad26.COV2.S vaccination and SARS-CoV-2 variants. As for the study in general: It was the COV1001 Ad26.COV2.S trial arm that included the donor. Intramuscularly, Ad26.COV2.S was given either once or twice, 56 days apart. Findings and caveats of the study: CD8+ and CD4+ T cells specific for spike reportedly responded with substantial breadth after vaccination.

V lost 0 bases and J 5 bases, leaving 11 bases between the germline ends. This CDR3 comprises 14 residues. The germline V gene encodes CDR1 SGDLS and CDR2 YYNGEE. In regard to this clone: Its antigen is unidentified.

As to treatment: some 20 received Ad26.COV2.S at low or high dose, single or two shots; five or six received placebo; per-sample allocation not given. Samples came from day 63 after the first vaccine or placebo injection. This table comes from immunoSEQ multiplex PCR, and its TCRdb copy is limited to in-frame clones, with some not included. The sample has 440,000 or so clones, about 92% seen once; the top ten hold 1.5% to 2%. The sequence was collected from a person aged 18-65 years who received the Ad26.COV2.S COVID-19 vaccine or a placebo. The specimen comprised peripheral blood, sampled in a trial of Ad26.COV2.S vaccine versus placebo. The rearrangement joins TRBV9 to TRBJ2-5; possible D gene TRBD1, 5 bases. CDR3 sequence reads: CASSVDSGLETQYF. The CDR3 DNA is TGTGCCAGCAGCGTAGACTCAGGGCTGGAGACCCAGTACTTC.